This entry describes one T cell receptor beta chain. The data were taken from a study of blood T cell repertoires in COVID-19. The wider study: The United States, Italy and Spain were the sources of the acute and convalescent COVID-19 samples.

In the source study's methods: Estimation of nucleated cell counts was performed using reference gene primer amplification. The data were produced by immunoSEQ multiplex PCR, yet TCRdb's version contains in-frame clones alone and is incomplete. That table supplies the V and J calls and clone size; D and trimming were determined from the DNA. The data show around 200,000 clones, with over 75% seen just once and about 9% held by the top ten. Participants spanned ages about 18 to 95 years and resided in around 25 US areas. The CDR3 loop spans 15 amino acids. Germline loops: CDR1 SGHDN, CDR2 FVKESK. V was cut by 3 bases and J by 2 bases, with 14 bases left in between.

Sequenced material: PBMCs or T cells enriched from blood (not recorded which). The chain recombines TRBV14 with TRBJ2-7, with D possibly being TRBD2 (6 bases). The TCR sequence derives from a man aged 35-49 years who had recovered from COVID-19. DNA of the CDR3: TGTGCCAGCAGCCAGCAAGCGGGCGCCGCCTACGAGCAGTACTTC. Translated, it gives CASSQQAGAAYEQYF.